This T cell receptor (beta chain) was sequenced for a study of blood T cells in healthy people across ages. Of note for this clonotype: Its matching antigen is unknown.

Sample-barcoded 5' priming and a J-beta primer mix drove a second PCR of roughly 7 to 11 cycles. TCRdb re-derived calls from the 5' RACE reads in MiXCR, one entry per CDR3 protein. The table shows more than 650,000 distinct CDR3 sequences, with about 48% occurring only once. Germline V gives CDR1 MGHDK, CDR2 SYGVNS. This CDR3 is 15 amino acids long. Study-wide results and limits: CMV status of donors was unknown, possibly confounding expanded clonotype changes. There were more naive CD4+ cells and higher diversity in long-lived donors than in aged donors. While age rose, TCR beta diversity per million T cells dropped in a roughly linear way.

Sample: blood. The clonotype originates from a man at least 80 years old in good health. The chain carries TRBV25-1 and TRBJ2-1; possibly TRBD1 for D (6 bases). Judging by the DNA end, TRBJ2-7 fits better; the J call may be wrong. CDR3 in amino acids: CASSDRGPAYNEQYF. DNA of the CDR3: TGTGCCAGCAGTGACAGGGGTCCCGCCTACAATGAGCAGTACTTC.